The source of this T cell receptor beta chain is a study of vaccination effects on CD4 cells after COVID-19. Study-wide results and limits: Convalescent patients were few in the study, and early post-infection timepoints were absent.

Concerning this clone: Its target is not known.

Prior to sequencing, the ViraFEST assay stimulated PBMC with viral peptide pools, which expanded the antigen-specific CD4+ T cells. Culturing for 9 to 10 days preceded CD4+ T cell isolation. Convalescent patients had PCR-confirmed SARS-CoV-2 infection between March and December 2020. Each well held about 2 million PBMC cultured with roughly 9.7 ug/ml peptides and about 9.7 IU/ml IL-2. It was on days 3 and 7 that half the medium was replaced with IL-2 medium. The V gene lost 5 bases and the J gene lost 5 bases, with 10 bases spanning the gap. CDR3 size: 13 residues. CDR1 is LGHNT and CDR2 is FRNRAP in the germline V gene. Sequencing was performed with immunoSEQ multiplex PCR; in TCRdb, only in-frame clones are kept and a portion is missing. The sample consists of 55,000 to 90,000 clones, around 70% of them appearing once.

V gene TRBV12-5 combines with J gene TRBJ1-3; D is undetermined. The specimen was CD4+ T cells from PBMCs cultured with HIV peptides, collected before COVID-19 vaccination. The subset here: HIV-1 Nef peptide pool negative control/reference culture. This clonotype was sampled from a human donor who had a prior SARS-CoV-2 infection. The CDR3 region is CASGTPERNTIYF. In nucleotides, the CDR3 is TGTGCTAGTGGTACCCCGGAGAGAAACACCATATATTTT.